These T cell receptor beta chains were read from a single sample in a study of cytomegalovirus exposure and HLA in healthy donors. Only in-frame clones appear in the TCRdb table, and some are missing; sequencing was by immunoSEQ multiplex PCR. This sample's clone table lists roughly 79,000 clones. Specimen: PBMCs. The origin of the receptors is a man aged 30 to 39 in good health and CMV-seronegative. Each CDR3 is given with its conserved first and last residue. D genes are given only for firm matches.

>TRBD2|TRBJ2-7|TRBV7-3
CASSLAGTSGILGPYEQYF
>TRBD2|TRBJ2-5|TRBV9
CASNLGTSGSQETQYF
>-|TRBJ2-3|TRBV7-2
CASSSWDSSTDTQYF
>TRBD1|TRBJ2-1|TRBV4-3
CASSQGFSNRGNEQFF
>-|TRBJ1-1|TRBV6-6
CASSYWVALNTEAFF
>-|TRBJ1-2|TRBV5-1
CASSLMDTNYGYTF
>-|TRBJ1-6|TRBV13
CASSLGLSRVENSPLHF
>-|TRBJ2-1|TRBV18
CASSPLRGSYNEQFF
>TRBD1|TRBJ2-7|TRBV30
CAWSPGGYEQYF
>TRBD2|TRBJ2-1|TRBV5-1
CASSSLGTSAVEQFF
>-|TRBJ2-2|TRBV15
CATSRGTQLYTGELFF
>-|TRBJ1-4|TRBV5-1
CASSLGVAANEKLFF
>TRBD1|TRBJ2-7|TRBV5-1
CASSPGTGAGEQYF
>TRBD1|TRBJ2-7|TRBV19
CASSIFPRDRAHEQYF
>-|TRBJ2-7|TRBV7-3
CASSPDGSSYEQYF
>-|TRBJ2-5|TRBV9
CASSIGTAGETQYF
>TRBD1|TRBJ1-2|TRBV6-5
CASSYRDRAYGYTF
>TRBD2|TRBJ2-1|TRBV27
CASSLRDLAGGVPEQFF
>-|TRBJ2-7|TRBV9
CASSVDALTYEQYF
>-|TRBJ1-2|TRBV5-4
CASSLTVYGYTF
>-|TRBJ1-1|TRBV6-6
CASSTRITGHTEAFF
>-|TRBJ2-5|TRBV2
CASSEAGLLQETQYF
>-|TRBJ1-6|TRBV7-2
CASSYGVPGSPLHF
>-|TRBJ2-7|TRBV11-2
CASSYGQSYEQYF
>TRBD2|TRBJ2-7|TRBV28
CASMSSGYEQYF
>TRBD2|TRBJ2-3|TRBV2
CATRLAGATDTQYF
>TRBD1|TRBJ1-2|TRBV14
CASSPDRGIYGYTF
>-|TRBJ1-2|TRBV15
CATSRDLNYGYTF
>TRBD1|TRBJ1-1|TRBV10-3
CAISDDRGRTEAFF
>-|TRBJ2-1|TRBV30
CAWISKLSSSYNEQFF
>-|TRBJ2-7|TRBV4-3
CASSQDLWGLSYEQYF
>TRBD1|TRBJ1-2|TRBV7-2
CASRDRQGNYGYTF
>TRBD2|TRBJ2-3|TRBV7-6
CASSLGSSGSTDTQYF
>-|TRBJ1-1|TRBV6-5
CASSYGTRYTEAFF
>-|TRBJ1-2|TRBV29-1
CSVEGDSSYGYTF
>TRBD1|TRBJ2-7|TRBV11-3
CASSHHGTGDEQYF
>-|TRBJ2-1|TRBV19
CASSMMGPSSYNEQFF
>TRBD1|TRBJ2-7|TRBV7-3
CASSETGVGEQYF
>-|TRBJ1-3|TRBV4-2
CASSQDARYPGNTIYF
>-|TRBJ2-5|TRBV14
CASSQGLSPRETQYF
>TRBD1|TRBJ1-6|TRBV6-6
CASSSFDRALNSPLHF
>-|TRBJ2-7|TRBV5-1
CASSRSGIGEQYF
>-|TRBJ1-1|TRBV2
CASSVDGRGNEDTEAFF
>-|TRBJ1-1|TRBV30
CAWNSGVMNTEAFF
>-|TRBJ2-1|TRBV13
CASSLRFRGYNEQFF
>-|TRBJ1-1|TRBV5-6
CASSLAQTIMTEAFF
>TRBD2|TRBJ2-3|TRBV4-2
CASSQEYGLARSDTQYF
>TRBD2|TRBJ2-7|TRBV11-3
CASSLTFLIGLAGNSYEQYF
>-|TRBJ1-1|TRBV6-1
CASSEAGDYEAFF
>TRBD2|TRBJ2-4|TRBV30
CAWSVRGLAGVKNIQYF
>-|TRBJ1-1|TRBV6-5
CASSYSAGRSEAFF